This TCR beta chain was captured in a study of identical twins. A universal primer site was incorporated via template switching, and the cDNA contained unique molecular identifiers. TCRdb reprocessed the 5' RACE reads with MiXCR, giving one entry per CDR3 protein. The sample has 430,000 or so distinct CDR3 sequences, less than 25% seen once. The CDR3 loop spans 14 amino acids. Germline V CDR1 and CDR2: SQVTM, ANQGSEA. V shed 6 bases and J 4 bases; nucleotides not matched to a gene: 10. This sample was shared with a second study, whose subject was T cells expressing NK-cell markers.

The sequencing sample was made of CD4+ T cells sorted from blood. The chain combines TRBV29-1 with TRBJ2-5, with 8 nucleotides matching TRBD2. The TCR comes from a woman aged 18-29 years in good health. The CDR3 loop reads CSVTDTGLVETQYF. In nucleotides, the CDR3 is TGCAGCGTCACGGATACGGGACTAGTAGAGACCCAGTACTTC. The full variable domain, rest sourced from reference TRBV29-1 and TRBJ2-5, is SAVISQKPSRDICQRGTSLTIQCQVDSQVTMMFWYRQQPGQSLTLIATANQGSEATYESGFVIDKFPISRPNLTFSTLTVSNMSPEDSSIYLCSVTDTGLVETQYFGPGTRLLVL.